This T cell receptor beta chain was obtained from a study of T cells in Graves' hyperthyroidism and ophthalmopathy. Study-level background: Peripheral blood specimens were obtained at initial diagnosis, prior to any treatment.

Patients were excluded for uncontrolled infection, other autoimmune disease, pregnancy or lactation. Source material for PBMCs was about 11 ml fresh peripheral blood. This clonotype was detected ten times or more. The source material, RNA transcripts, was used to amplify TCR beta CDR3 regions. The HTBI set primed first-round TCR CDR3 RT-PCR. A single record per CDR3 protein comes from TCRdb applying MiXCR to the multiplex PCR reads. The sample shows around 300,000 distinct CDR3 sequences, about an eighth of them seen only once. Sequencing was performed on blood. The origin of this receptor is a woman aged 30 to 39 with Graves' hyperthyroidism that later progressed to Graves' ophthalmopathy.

The CDR3 DNA reads as TGTGCCAGCAGACTAGCGGGAGAGGATACGCAGTATTTT. Translated, it gives CASRLAGEDTQYF. The chain joins TRBV7-3 to TRBJ2-3, with 11 bases fitting TRBD2. Per germline, CDR1 SGHTA and CDR2 FQGTGA. The CDR3 loop spans 13 amino acids. Trimming removed 6 bases from V and 6 bases from J; junction bases left unmatched: 2.